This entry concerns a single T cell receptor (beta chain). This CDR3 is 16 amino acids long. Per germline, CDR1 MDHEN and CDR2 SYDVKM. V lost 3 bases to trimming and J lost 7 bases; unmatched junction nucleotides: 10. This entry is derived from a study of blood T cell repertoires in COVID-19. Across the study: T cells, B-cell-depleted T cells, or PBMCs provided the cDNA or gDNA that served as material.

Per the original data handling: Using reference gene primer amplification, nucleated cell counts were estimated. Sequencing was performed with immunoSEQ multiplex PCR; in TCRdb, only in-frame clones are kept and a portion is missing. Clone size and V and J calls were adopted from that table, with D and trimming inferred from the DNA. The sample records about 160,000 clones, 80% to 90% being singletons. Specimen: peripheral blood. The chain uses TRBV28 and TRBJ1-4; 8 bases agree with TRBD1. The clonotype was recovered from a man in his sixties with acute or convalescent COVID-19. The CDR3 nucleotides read TGTGCCAGCAGTTTCCGAGGACAGGGCGGGGGTGAAAAACTGTTTTTT. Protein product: CASSFRGQGGGEKLFF.